This T cell receptor (beta chain) came from a study of blood T cell repertoires in COVID-19. Study as a whole: Researchers got acute and convalescent COVID-19 samples from the United States, Italy and Spain. The analysed material was cDNA or gDNA that came from T cells, B-cell-depleted T cells, or PBMCs.

In its sample, this clone was seen once. In the original processing: Reference gene primer amplification in the assay estimated nucleated cell counts. Sequencing used immunoSEQ multiplex PCR; TCRdb keeps in-frame clones, though not all of them. That table is the source of V, J and clone size, and D and trimming were worked out from the DNA. The sample has about 170,000 clones; about 86% are singletons. The specimen sequenced was peripheral blood. The sequence was collected from a man aged 65 to 79 with active or convalescent COVID-19.

The CDR3 here is CASSTTGLNTGELFF. CDR3 nucleotides: TGTGCCAGCAGCACCACGGGACTTAACACCGGGGAGCTGTTTTTT. The chain is built from TRBV28 and TRBJ2-2; a weak D match, TRBD2 (6 bases). Germline values: CDR1 MDHEN, CDR2 SYDVKM. Trimming left V 6 bases short and J 2 bases short, with 13 bases between. The CDR3 totals 15 residues.